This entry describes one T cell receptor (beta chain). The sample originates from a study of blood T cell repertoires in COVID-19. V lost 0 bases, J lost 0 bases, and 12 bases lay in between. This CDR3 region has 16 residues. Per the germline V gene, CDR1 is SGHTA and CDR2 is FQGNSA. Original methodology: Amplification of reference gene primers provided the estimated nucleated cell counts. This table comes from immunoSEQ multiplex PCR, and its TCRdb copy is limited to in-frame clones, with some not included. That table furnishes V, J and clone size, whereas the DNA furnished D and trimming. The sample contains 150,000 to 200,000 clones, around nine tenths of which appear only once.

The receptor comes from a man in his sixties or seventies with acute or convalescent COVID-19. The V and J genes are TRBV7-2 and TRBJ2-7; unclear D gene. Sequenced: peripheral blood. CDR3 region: CASSLAFQIDSYEQYF. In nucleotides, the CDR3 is TGTGCCAGCAGCTTAGCTTTCCAGATCGACTCCTACGAGCAGTACTTC.